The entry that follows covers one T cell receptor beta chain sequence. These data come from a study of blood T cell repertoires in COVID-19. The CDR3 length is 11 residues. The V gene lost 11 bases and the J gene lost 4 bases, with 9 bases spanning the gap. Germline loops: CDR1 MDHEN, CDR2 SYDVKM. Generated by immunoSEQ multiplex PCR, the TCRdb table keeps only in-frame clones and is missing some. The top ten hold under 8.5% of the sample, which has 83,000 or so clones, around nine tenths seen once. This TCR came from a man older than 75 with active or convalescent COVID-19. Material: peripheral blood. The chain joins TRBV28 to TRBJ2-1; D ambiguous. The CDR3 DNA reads TGTGCCTCCTCTTCGTACAATGAGCAGTTCTTC. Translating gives CASSSYNEQFF.